The rows below give T cell receptor beta chains drawn from one sample of a study of blood T cell repertoires in COVID-19. Measured with immunoSEQ multiplex PCR; TCRdb has only the in-frame clones, and not every one. The sample comprises around 98,000 clones, around 75% of which are singletons, and 24% rests with the top ten. Sequencing input: peripheral blood. Source of these receptors: a man in his 70s with acute or convalescent COVID-19. CDR3s include the opening cysteine and the closing phenylalanine or tryptophan. The D gene is left open where the match is weak. Part of the rows lack a size; the others show once, few, many or a class for expanded clones.

j_gene: TRBJ2-7
d_gene: TRBD2
abundance: -
v_gene: TRBV18
CDR3aa: CASSPLAGYSYEQYF
CDR3nt: TGTGCCAGCTCACCTCTAGCGGGGTATTCCTACGAGCAGTACTTC

j_gene: TRBJ2-1
d_gene: TRBD2
abundance: -
v_gene: TRBV3-1/TRBV3-2
CDR3aa: CASSQAGTSGATSYNEQFF
CDR3nt: TGTGCCAGCAGCCAAGCCGGGACTAGCGGGGCTACCTCCTACAATGAGCAGTTCTTC

j_gene: TRBJ2-3
d_gene: TRBD1
abundance: -
v_gene: TRBV30
CDR3aa: CARTGGVTDTQYF
CDR3nt: TGTGCCCGGACAGGGGGCGTCACAGATACGCAGTATTTT

j_gene: TRBJ1-2
d_gene: -
abundance: -
v_gene: TRBV5-1
CDR3aa: CASSLWTTPTGNYGYTF
CDR3nt: TGCGCCAGCAGCTTGTGGACAACCCCGACAGGAAACTATGGCTACACCTTC

j_gene: TRBJ1-1
d_gene: -
abundance: -
v_gene: TRBV18
CDR3aa: CASSPPWGDTEAFF
CDR3nt: TGTGCCAGCTCACCACCGTGGGGGGACACTGAAGCTTTCTTT

j_gene: TRBJ2-1
d_gene: TRBD2
abundance: once
v_gene: TRBV10-3
CDR3aa: CAISEGRALKNEQFF
CDR3nt: TGTGCCATCAGTGAGGGGAGGGCTCTGAAAAATGAGCAGTTCTTC

j_gene: TRBJ2-2
d_gene: TRBD2
abundance: -
v_gene: TRBV6-5
CDR3aa: CASRYLAGGQTGELFF
CDR3nt: TGTGCCAGCAGATACCTAGCGGGAGGGCAAACCGGGGAGCTGTTTTTT

j_gene: TRBJ1-2
d_gene: -
abundance: -
v_gene: TRBV5-4
CDR3aa: CASSGAGDYYGYTF
CDR3nt: TGTGCCAGCAGCGGCGCTGGGGACTACTATGGCTACACCTTC

j_gene: TRBJ2-2
d_gene: -
abundance: many
v_gene: TRBV7-6
CDR3aa: CASSTGTYTGELFF
CDR3nt: TGTGCCAGCAGCACGGGGACATACACCGGGGAGCTGTTTTTT

j_gene: TRBJ1-5
d_gene: -
abundance: -
v_gene: TRBV28
CDR3aa: CASTRAGIGQPQHF
CDR3nt: TGTGCCAGCACCCGGGCAGGGATAGGGCAGCCCCAGCATTTT

j_gene: TRBJ2-2
d_gene: TRBD2
abundance: once
v_gene: TRBV19
CDR3aa: CASSIGGSTGELFF
CDR3nt: TGTGCCAGTAGTATCGGGGGGTCCACCGGGGAGCTGTTTTTT

j_gene: TRBJ1-1
d_gene: -
abundance: few
v_gene: TRBV9
CDR3aa: CASSHARGDIPNTEAFF
CDR3nt: TGTGCCAGCAGCCATGCCCGAGGGGACATCCCAAACACTGAAGCTTTCTTT

j_gene: TRBJ2-7
d_gene: TRBD1
abundance: -
v_gene: TRBV10-3
CDR3aa: CAISGTGIYEQYF
CDR3nt: TGTGCCATCAGCGGGACAGGGATCTACGAGCAGTACTTC

j_gene: TRBJ2-1
d_gene: TRBD2
abundance: -
v_gene: TRBV11-3
CDR3aa: CASSFGREFSYNEQFF
CDR3nt: TGTGCCAGCAGCTTCGGGCGGGAGTTCTCCTACAATGAGCAGTTCTTC

j_gene: TRBJ2-1
d_gene: TRBD2
abundance: -
v_gene: TRBV11-2
CDR3aa: CASSLVGTSGNEQFF
CDR3nt: TGTGCCAGCAGCTTAGTCGGGACTAGCGGGAATGAGCAGTTCTTC

j_gene: TRBJ2-3
d_gene: -
abundance: -
v_gene: TRBV18
CDR3aa: CASSPPGITDTQYF
CDR3nt: TGTGCCAGCTCACCCCCCGGGATTACAGATACGCAGTATTTT

j_gene: TRBJ1-3
d_gene: -
abundance: -
v_gene: TRBV27
CDR3aa: CASSLGVGGSSGNTIYF
CDR3nt: TGTGCCAGCAGTTTGGGGGTGGGGGGGAGCTCTGGAAACACCATATATTTT

j_gene: TRBJ1-6
d_gene: -
abundance: few
v_gene: TRBV6-2/TRBV6-3
CDR3aa: CASSYSPGQYNSPLHF
CDR3nt: TGTGCCAGCAGTTACTCTCCGGGACAATATAATTCACCCCTCCACTTT

j_gene: TRBJ2-7
d_gene: TRBD2
abundance: -
v_gene: TRBV27
CDR3aa: CASSLRGLAGVAEQYF
CDR3nt: TGTGCCAGCAGTTTGAGAGGACTAGCGGGAGTCGCCGAGCAGTACTTC

j_gene: TRBJ2-3
d_gene: -
abundance: -
v_gene: TRBV3-1/TRBV3-2
CDR3aa: CASSRGYQRTDTQYF
CDR3nt: TGTGCCAGCAGCCGGGGCTATCAACGCACAGATACGCAGTATTTT

j_gene: TRBJ2-1
d_gene: TRBD2
abundance: -
v_gene: TRBV28
CDR3aa: CASYGWAGGGEQFF
CDR3nt: TGTGCCAGCTACGGTTGGGCGGGAGGAGGTGAGCAGTTCTTC

j_gene: TRBJ2-1
d_gene: TRBD2
abundance: -
v_gene: TRBV29-1
CDR3aa: CSVERLAGKSSYNEQFF
CDR3nt: TGCAGCGTTGAGAGGCTAGCGGGGAAAAGCTCCTACAATGAGCAGTTCTTC

j_gene: TRBJ1-1
d_gene: -
abundance: -
v_gene: TRBV6-4
CDR3aa: CASSPEGDGTEAFF
CDR3nt: TGTGCCAGCAGTCCCGAGGGGGATGGCACTGAAGCTTTCTTT

j_gene: TRBJ1-5
d_gene: TRBD1
abundance: -
v_gene: TRBV6-5
CDR3aa: CASSRGQGGSQPQHF
CDR3nt: TGTGCCAGCAGTAGAGGACAGGGTGGTAGTCAGCCCCAGCATTTT

j_gene: TRBJ2-7
d_gene: -
abundance: -
v_gene: TRBV27
CDR3aa: CASSLRGGGSYEQYF
CDR3nt: TGTGCCAGCAGTTTACGGGGAGGCGGCTCCTACGAGCAGTACTTC

j_gene: TRBJ2-7
d_gene: TRBD1
abundance: -
v_gene: TRBV11-2
CDR3aa: CASSRSGTGGRHEQYF
CDR3nt: TGTGCCAGCAGTCGTTCCGGGACAGGGGGCAGACACGAGCAGTACTTC

j_gene: TRBJ2-5
d_gene: -
abundance: -
v_gene: TRBV6-2/TRBV6-3
CDR3aa: CASSKHRAETQYF
CDR3nt: TGTGCCAGCAGTAAGCACAGGGCAGAGACCCAGTACTTC

j_gene: TRBJ1-6
d_gene: -
abundance: -
v_gene: TRBV2
CDR3aa: CASSAGRPLHF
CDR3nt: TGTGCCAGCAGTGCAGGGCGACCCCTCCACTTT

j_gene: TRBJ1-1
d_gene: -
abundance: -
v_gene: TRBV7-9
CDR3aa: CASSLVEGSEAFF
CDR3nt: TGTGCCAGCAGCTTAGTGGAGGGGTCTGAAGCTTTCTTT

j_gene: TRBJ2-5
d_gene: -
abundance: -
v_gene: TRBV7-9
CDR3aa: CASSLAGTLVGETQYF
CDR3nt: TGTGCCAGCAGCTTAGCCGGGACTCTAGTCGGAGAGACCCAGTACTTC

j_gene: TRBJ2-1
d_gene: -
abundance: -
v_gene: TRBV11-3
CDR3aa: CASSLDGGSYNEQFF
CDR3nt: TGTGCCAGCAGCTTAGATGGGGGGTCCTACAATGAGCAGTTCTTC

j_gene: TRBJ2-7
d_gene: TRBD2
abundance: -
v_gene: TRBV3-1/TRBV3-2
CDR3aa: CASSQGLAGTYEQYF
CDR3nt: TGTGCCAGCAGCCAGGGACTAGCGGGAACCTACGAGCAGTACTTC

j_gene: TRBJ2-3
d_gene: -
abundance: few
v_gene: TRBV6-5
CDR3aa: CASSPFGNTQYF
CDR3nt: TGTGCCAGCAGCCCCTTCGGGAATACGCAGTATTTT

j_gene: TRBJ1-5
d_gene: TRBD1
abundance: -
v_gene: TRBV30
CDR3aa: CAWKTGGTDNQPQHF
CDR3nt: TGTGCCTGGAAAACAGGGGGTACTGACAATCAGCCCCAGCATTTT

j_gene: TRBJ2-2
d_gene: TRBD2
abundance: -
v_gene: TRBV5-1
CDR3aa: CASSLGRTSGTTGELFF
CDR3nt: TGCGCCAGCAGCTTGGGGAGGACTAGCGGGACCACCGGGGAGCTGTTTTTT